The present T cell receptor (beta chain) was sequenced within a study of blood T cell repertoires in COVID-19. Study overall: Researchers got acute and convalescent COVID-19 samples from the United States, Italy and Spain. The cDNA or gDNA used as material had been derived from T cells, B-cell-depleted T cells, or PBMCs.

Enrollment of patients from Seattle took place during active infection, with longitudinal follow-up. The V and J ends lost 2 bases and 0 bases respectively, with 9 bases between them. This CDR3 region has 16 residues. CDR1 and CDR2 from the germline V gene are SGHRS and YFSETQ. As processed by the authors: Reference gene primer amplification gave nucleated cell count estimates. Sequencing was performed with immunoSEQ multiplex PCR; in TCRdb, only in-frame clones are kept and a portion is missing. V, J and clone size reflect that table, while D and trimming were determined from the DNA. The top ten clones hold around 10% of a sample with 150,000 or so clones, around 83% of them seen once.

The sequence derives from a woman aged 55-69 years with COVID-19, enrolled during active disease. The specimen was peripheral blood. The chain links TRBV5-1 to TRBJ1-6; no definite D call. CDR3 region: CASSFGLSSYNSPLHF. In DNA, the CDR3 is TGCGCCAGCAGCTTCGGACTCAGCTCCTATAATTCACCCCTCCACTTT.